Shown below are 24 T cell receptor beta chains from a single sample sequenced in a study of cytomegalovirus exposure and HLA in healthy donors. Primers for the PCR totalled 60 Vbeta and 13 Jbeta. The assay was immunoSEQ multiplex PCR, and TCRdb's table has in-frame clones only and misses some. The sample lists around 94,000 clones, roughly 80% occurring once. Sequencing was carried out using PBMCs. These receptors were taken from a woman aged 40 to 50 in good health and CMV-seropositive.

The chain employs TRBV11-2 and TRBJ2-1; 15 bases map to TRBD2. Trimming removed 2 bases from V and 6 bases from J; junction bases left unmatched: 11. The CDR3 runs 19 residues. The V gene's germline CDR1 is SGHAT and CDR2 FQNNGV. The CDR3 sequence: CASSLLDRTSGRVFNEQFF. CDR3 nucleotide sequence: TGTGCCAGCAGCTTACTTGACCGGACTAGCGGGAGGGTCTTCAATGAGCAGTTCTTC. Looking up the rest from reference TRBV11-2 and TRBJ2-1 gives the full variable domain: EAGVAQSPRYKIIEKRQSVAFWCNPISGHATLYWYQQILGQGPKLLIQFQNNGVVDDSQLPKDRFSAERLKGVDSTLKIQPAKLEDSAVYLCASSLLDRTSGRVFNEQFFGPGTRLTVL.

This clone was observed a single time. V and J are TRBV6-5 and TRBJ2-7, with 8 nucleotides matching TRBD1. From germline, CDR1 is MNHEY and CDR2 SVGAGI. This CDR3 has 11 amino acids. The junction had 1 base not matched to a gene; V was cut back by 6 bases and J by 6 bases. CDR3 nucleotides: TGTGCCAGCAGGGGGACAGGCGAGCAGTACTTC. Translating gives CASRGTGEQYF.

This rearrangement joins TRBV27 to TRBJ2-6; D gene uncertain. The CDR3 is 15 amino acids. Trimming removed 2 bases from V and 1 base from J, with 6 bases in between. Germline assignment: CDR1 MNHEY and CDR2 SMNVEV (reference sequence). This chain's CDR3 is CASSLGASGANVLTF. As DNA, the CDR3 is TGTGCCAGCAGTTTAGGTGCGTCTGGGGCCAACGTCCTGACTTTC.

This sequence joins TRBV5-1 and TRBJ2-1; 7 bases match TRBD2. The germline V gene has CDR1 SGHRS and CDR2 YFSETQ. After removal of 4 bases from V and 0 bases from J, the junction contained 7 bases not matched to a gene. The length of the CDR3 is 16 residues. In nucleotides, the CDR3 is TGCGCCAGCAGCCCTATGCGGGGGAGCTCCTACAATGAGCAGTTCTTC. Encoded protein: CASSPMRGSSYNEQFF.

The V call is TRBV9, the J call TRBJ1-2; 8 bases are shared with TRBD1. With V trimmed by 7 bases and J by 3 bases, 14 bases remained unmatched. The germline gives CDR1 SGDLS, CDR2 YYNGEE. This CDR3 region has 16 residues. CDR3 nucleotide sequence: TGTGCCAGCTCCGGACAGGGAGAGACCTATTACTATGGCTACACCTTC. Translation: CASSGQGETYYYGYTF. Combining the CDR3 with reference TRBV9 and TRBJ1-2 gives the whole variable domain DSGVTQTPKHLITATGQRVTLRCSPRSGDLSVYWYQQSLDQGLQFLIQYYNGEERAKGNILERFSAQQFPDLHSELNLSSLELGDSALYFCASSGQGETYYYGYTFGSGTRLTVV.

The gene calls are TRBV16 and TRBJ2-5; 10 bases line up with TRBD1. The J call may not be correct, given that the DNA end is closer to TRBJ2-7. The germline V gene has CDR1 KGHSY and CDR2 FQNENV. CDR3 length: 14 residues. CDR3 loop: CASLRQGATYEQYF. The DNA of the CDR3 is TGTGCCAGCCTCAGACAGGGGGCGACTTACGAGCAGTACTTC.

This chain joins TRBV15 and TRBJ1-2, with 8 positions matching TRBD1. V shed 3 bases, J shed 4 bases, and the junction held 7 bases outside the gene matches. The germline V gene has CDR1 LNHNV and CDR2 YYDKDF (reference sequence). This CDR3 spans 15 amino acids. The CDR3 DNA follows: TGTGCCACCAGCAGTCCAGACAGGGGTGGCTATGGCTACACCTTC. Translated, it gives CATSSPDRGGYGYTF.

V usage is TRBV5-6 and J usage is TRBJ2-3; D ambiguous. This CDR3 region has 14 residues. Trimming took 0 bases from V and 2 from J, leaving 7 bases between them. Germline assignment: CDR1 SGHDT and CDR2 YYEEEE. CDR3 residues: CASSLVADTDTQYF. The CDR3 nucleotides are TGTGCCAGCAGCTTGGTGGCGGACACAGATACGCAGTATTTT. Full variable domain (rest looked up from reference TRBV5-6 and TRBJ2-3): DAGVTQSPTHLIKTRGQQVTLRCSPKSGHDTVSWYQQALGQGPQFIFQYYEEEERQRGNFPDRFSGHQFPNYSSELNVNALLLGDSALYLCASSLVADTDTQYFGPGTRLTVL.

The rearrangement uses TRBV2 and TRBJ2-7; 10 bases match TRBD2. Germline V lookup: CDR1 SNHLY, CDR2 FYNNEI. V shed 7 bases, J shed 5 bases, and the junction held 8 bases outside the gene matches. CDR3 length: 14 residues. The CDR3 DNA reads TGTGCCAGCAACCAGGGACTAGCGAGCAACGAGCAGTACTTC. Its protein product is CASNQGLASNEQYF.

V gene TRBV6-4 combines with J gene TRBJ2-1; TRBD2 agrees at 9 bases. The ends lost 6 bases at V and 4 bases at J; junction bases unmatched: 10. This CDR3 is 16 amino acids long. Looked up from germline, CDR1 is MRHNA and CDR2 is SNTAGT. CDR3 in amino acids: CASSRILAGTYNEQFF. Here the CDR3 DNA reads TGTGCCAGCAGCAGAATCCTAGCGGGAACTTACAATGAGCAGTTCTTC.

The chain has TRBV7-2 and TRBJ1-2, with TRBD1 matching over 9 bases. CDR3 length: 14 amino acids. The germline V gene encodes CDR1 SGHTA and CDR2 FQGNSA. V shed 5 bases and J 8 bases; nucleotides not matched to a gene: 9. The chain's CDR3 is CASSNPTGGWGYTF. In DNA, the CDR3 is TGTGCCAGCAGCAATCCTACAGGGGGCTGGGGCTACACCTTC.

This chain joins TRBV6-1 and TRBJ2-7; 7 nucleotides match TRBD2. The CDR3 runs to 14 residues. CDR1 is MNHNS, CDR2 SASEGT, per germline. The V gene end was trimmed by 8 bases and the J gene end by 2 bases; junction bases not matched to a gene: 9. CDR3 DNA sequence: TGTGCCAGCCAGTTGGGGGGGGGACCCTACGAGCAGTACTTC. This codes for CASQLGGGPYEQYF.

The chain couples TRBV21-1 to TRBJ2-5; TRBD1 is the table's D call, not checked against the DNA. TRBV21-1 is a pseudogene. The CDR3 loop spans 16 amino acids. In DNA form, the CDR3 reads TGTGCCAGCAGCGAGAGAACAAGACAGGGGAGAGAGACCCAGTACTTC. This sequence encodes CASSERTRQGRETQYF.

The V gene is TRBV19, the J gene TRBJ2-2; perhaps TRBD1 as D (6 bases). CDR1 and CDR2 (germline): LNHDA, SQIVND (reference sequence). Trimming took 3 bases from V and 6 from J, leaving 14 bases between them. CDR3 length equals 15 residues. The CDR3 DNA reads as TGTGCCAGTAGTATTTGGGCAGGGGAGTCCGGGGAGCTGTTTTTT. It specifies CASSIWAGESGELFF. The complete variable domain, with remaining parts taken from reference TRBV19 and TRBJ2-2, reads DGGITQSPKYLFRKEGQNVTLSCEQNLNHDAMYWYRQDPGQGLRLIYYSQIVNDFQKGDIAEGYSVSREKKESFPLTVTSAQKNPTAFYLCASSIWAGESGELFFGEGSRLTVL.

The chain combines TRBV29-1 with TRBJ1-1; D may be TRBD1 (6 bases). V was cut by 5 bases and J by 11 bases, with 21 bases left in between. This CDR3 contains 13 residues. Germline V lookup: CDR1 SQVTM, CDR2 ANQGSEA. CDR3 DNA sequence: TGCAGCGTTAAAAGACAGGCCATTCGGGACGCTTTCTTT. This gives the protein CSVKRQAIRDAFF.

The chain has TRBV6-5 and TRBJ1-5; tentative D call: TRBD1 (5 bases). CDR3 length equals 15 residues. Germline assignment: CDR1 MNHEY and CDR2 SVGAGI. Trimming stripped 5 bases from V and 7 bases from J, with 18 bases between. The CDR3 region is CASSVLFRERQPQHF. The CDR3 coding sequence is TGTGCCAGCAGTGTACTTTTCAGGGAAAGGCAGCCCCAGCATTTT.

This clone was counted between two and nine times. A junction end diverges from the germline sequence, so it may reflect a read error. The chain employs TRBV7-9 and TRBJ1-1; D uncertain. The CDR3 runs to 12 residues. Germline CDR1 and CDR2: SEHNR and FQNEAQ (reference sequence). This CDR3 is CSSSLTGGWAFF. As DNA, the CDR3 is TGTTCCAGCAGCTTAACTGGAGGATGGGCTTTCTTT.

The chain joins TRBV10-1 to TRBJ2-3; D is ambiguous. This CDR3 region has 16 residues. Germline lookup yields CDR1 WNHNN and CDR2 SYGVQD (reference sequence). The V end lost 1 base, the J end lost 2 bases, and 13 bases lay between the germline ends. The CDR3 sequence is CASSELLGRYTDTQYF. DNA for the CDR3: TGCGCCAGCAGTGAGTTGCTAGGCCGATACACAGATACGCAGTATTTT.

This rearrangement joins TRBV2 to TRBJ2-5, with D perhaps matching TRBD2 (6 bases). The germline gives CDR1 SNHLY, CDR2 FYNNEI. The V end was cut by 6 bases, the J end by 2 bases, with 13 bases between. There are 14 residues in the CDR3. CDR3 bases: TGTGCCAGCAGGCTGGGGGGAAGACAAGAGACCCAGTACTTC. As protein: CASRLGGRQETQYF.

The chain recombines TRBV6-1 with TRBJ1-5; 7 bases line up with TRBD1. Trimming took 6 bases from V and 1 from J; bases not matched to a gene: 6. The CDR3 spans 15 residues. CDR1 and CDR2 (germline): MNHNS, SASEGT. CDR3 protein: CASRVDRASNQPQHF. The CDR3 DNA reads TGTGCCAGCAGAGTCGACAGGGCGAGCAATCAGCCCCAGCATTTT.

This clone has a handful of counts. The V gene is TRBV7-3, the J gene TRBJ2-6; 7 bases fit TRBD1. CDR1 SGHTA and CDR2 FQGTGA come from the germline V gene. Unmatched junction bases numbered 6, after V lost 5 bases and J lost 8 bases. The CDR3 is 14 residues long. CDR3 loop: CASSLGQITNVLTF. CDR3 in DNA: TGTGCCAGCAGCCTGGGACAGATAACCAACGTCCTGACTTTC.

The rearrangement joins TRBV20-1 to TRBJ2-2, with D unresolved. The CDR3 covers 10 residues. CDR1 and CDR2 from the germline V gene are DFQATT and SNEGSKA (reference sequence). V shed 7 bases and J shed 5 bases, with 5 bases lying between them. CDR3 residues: CSVGTGELFF. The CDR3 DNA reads TGCAGTGTCGGGACCGGGGAGCTGTTTTTT.

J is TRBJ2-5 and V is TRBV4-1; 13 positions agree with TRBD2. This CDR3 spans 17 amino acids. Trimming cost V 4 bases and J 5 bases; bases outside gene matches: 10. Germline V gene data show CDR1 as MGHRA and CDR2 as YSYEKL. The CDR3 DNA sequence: TGCGCCAGCAGCCTACTAGCGGGAGGGTCGGTAGGTGAGACCCAGTACTTC. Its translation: CASSLLAGGSVGETQYF.

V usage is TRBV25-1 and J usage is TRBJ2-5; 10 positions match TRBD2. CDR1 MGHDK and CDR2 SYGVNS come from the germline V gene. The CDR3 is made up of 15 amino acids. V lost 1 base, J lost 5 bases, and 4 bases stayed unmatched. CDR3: CASSESLAGVETQYF. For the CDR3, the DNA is TGTGCCAGCAGTGAATCGCTAGCGGGAGTTGAGACCCAGTACTTC.